This T cell receptor (beta chain) emerged from a study of cytomegalovirus exposure and HLA in healthy donors (dated by TCRdb to 2015 to 2018). About the study as a whole: An earlier analysis of several hundred of the donors reported 250 to 350 Gb of sequence data and around 120 million unique TCR beta sequences obtained from 180 million or so T cells. About 300 gigabases of sequencing data and tens of millions of unique TCR sequences were included in an early release covering several hundred HLA-typed donors. Of the roughly 400 genotyped donors, 65% to 90% were placed in the genetic ancestry cluster associated with self-reported Caucasian donors. The aim of the study was to test whether cataloging public T cell receptors could identify signatures of past pathogen exposure. Using immunosequencing, the study profiled T cell repertoires from fewer than 700 subjects and related those repertoires to cytomegalovirus serostatus. Besides the first cohort of roughly 640 subjects, a separate validation cohort made up of 120 different subjects was used. High-throughput TCR immunosequencing, statistical association of individual TCRs with disease status, and machine learning were combined to predict cytomegalovirus infection status. A later analysis re-analyzed previously published TCR beta repertoires from about 730 donors and added high-resolution HLA genotyping to study TCR occurrence patterns. The later analysis used no new phenotypic data to find candidate immune exposures, relying instead on TCR beta sequences and their occurrence across donors. An earlier analysis of approximately 500 of the donors applied high-throughput TCR beta sequencing to assess whether each TCR beta V gene segment acted as functional or pseudogenic. Donor age, sex, ethnicity and CMV serostatus were compiled alongside the repertoire data. In a later genetic analysis, genome-wide SNP genotypes for about three fifths of the roughly 670 donors were used, and that subset was treated as a discovery cohort. All discovery cohort repertoires had been generated on a single sequencing platform. HLA typing covered class I and class II loci at four-digit resolution. Typing coverage varied by locus: about 620-630 donors for A, B, C, DRB1 and DQB1; more than 500 for DQA1; 600 to 610 for DPA1; fewer than 480 for DPB1. Roughly five DR-DQ haplotypes were handled as single units for association and clustering, since linkage in the cohort was strong. On average, 235,054 unique TCR beta nucleotide sequences were sequenced per donor among more than 350 genotyped donors of the cohort, with 15% to 20% of those sequences being non-productive.

The cohort comprised some 700 healthy bone marrow donors. At the time of sampling, all cohort members were nominally healthy, though unrecorded immune exposures were likely present. The donor was CMV seronegative and belonged to the group of around 400 seronegative cohort members. Every donor gave a peripheral blood sample, and the peripheral blood mononuclear cells from that sample were used for TCR beta sequencing. The Qiagen DNeasy Blood Extraction Kit was used to extract genomic DNA from the blood cell samples. Broader findings and caveats from the paper: The sequencing pipeline was judged likely to have produced a cluster of highly shared sequence variants as a technical artifact. In a later analysis, HLA-associated TCR beta chains showed more clonal expansion and lower generation probabilities than non-associated chains that were equally common. Presence/absence analyses assumed roughly uniform sequencing depth across donors, an assumption that may not hold. Linkage disequilibrium might explain the correlated functional status among segregating V segments, but an unknown experimental factor could not be ruled out. Specific HLA alleles were associated with about 17,000 TCR beta sequences at a false discovery rate of 0.05 in a later analysis. Most TCR sequences were observed very rarely across donors, whereas some public TCRs were present in many individuals. A later analysis found that TCR association rates varied across HLA loci, with DRB1 alleles showing the most associated TCRs and HLA-C alleles the fewest. Because HLA typing was missing for some donors at each locus, association tests included only the typed subset. According to a later analysis, most CMV-associated TCR beta chains appeared to be HLA-restricted, and the HLA associations seemed to be driven largely by CMV exposure. V-gene and J-gene trimming of TCR beta chains was associated with a missense DCLRE1C variant in a later genetic analysis, and the association was replicated in an independent cohort. Cytomegalovirus status was reported to be diagnosed by the classifier with high specificity and sensitivity in both the original and validation cohorts. Seventeen rarely observed V segments, including chromosome 9 orphons, were excluded from the earlier analysis of approximately 500 of the donors because counts were too low. When HLA alleles, especially DR and DQ, strongly co-occurred, TCR associations were difficult to assign to individual alleles. Some IMGT-functional V segments, including TRBV6-2 and TRBV6-3, could not be told apart with the 87-base-pair reads, so those segments were excluded. Broadly in line with IMGT annotations, most TCR beta V segments showed up in productive rearrangements about 90% or about 30% of the time in an earlier analysis of approximately 600 of the donors. Three of the identified cytomegalovirus-associated TCR beta chains were confirmed in vitro to be specific for cytomegalovirus antigens. The study listed 150 to 200 TCR beta chains as associated with cytomegalovirus. For the cohort, immune exposure information was limited to CMV serostatus. This cohort had only TCR beta chains sequenced, and the lack of alpha or paired-chain data limited which features could be detected. The authors suggested that the approach could potentially be extended to other disease states and immunological phenotypes. In a later genetic analysis, fewer N-insertions in productive TCRs were reported among donors in an Asian-associated ancestry cluster than the roughly 700-donor mean. According to a later analysis, parvovirus B19, influenza, CMV and Epstein-Barr virus appeared linked to several top co-occurrence clusters. A further reported finding was that TCR beta sequences accurately predicted the HLA-A and HLA-B alleles for most subjects in the first cohort.

A word on this clone: Its antigen remains unidentified. Base qualities are not at hand, and no much larger clone is one base apart.

The library relied on the immunoSEQ multiplex PCR assay. For the multiplex PCR, a mixture combining 60 forward primers for TCR Vbeta segments and 13 reverse primers for TCR Jbeta segments was used. A multiplex PCR assay on genomic DNA amplified the CDR3 region of rearranged TCR beta genes. Amplified TCR beta libraries were sequenced as 87-base-pair reads on the Illumina HiSeq System. As for the authors' bioinformatics: A later analysis tallied around 82 million unique TCR beta chains across the 666 repertoires, and around 10 million of those chains were shared by two or more donors. A nearest-neighbor algorithm error-corrected the raw reads and collapsed the reads into unique sequences, merging closely related sequences to remove PCR and sequencing errors. V, D and J gene segments were assigned by aligning CDR3 sequences to IMGT reference sequences. For a sequence to be retained, at least a six-nucleotide match to both a V gene segment and a J gene segment was required. Rearrangements were called productive when the CDR3 lacked stop codons and stayed in frame with V and J; all others were non-productive. CDR3 was defined by IMGT convention, running from the second conserved V-encoded cysteine to the conserved J-encoded phenylalanine. Sequences without an unambiguous match to a single V gene segment were excluded from the earlier analysis of 587 of the donors. In an earlier analysis of some 590 of the donors, a V segment was called functional when productive rearrangements were above 56.7%, and segregating when the standard deviation between donors exceeded 5%. A statistical classification framework was built to diagnose cytomegalovirus status from the catalog of TCR beta chain sequences. A later analysis assigned V and J genes by comparing TCR nucleotide sequences with IMGT/GENE-DB human TR gene sequences. In a later analysis, CDR3 sequences and most-parsimonious VDJ recombination scenarios were assigned using the TCRdist pipeline. In a later analysis, every TCR beta chain was defined by the combination of its CDR3 amino acid sequence and its V-gene family, and reads without a unique V-gene family were dropped. As a way to deal with suspected cross-contamination and a sequencing artifact, a later analysis dropped 450 to 600 nucleotide sequences that were highly shared and had low generation probability. In a later analysis, a clonal expansion index for each public chain was calculated from normalized within-repertoire ranks of inferred template counts. A later analysis computed generation probabilities with a VDJ recombination model fitted to out-of-frame rearrangements, and checked the results against IGoR. In a later analysis, hypergeometric tests were used to score TCR-TCR, TCR-HLA and TCR-CMV co-occurrence, with a repertoire-size bias correction applied to TCR pairs. False discovery rates were estimated in a later analysis by permuting HLA or CMV assignments 20 times. In a later analysis, co-occurring TCRs were grouped using DBSCAN, and TCRdist sequence similarity was added for clustering within HLA-allele-positive subsets. Co-occurrence clustering excluded repertoires with fewer than 30,000 or more than 120,000 public chains, plus five with anomalous nucleotide sharing. As stored in TCRdb, this immuneACCESS dataset retains in-frame rearrangements with V and J assigned. A fraction of the clones does not appear; measured against another copy, unresolved V genes explain less than half of the discrepancy, and the remainder lacks a known reason. The DNA was the basis for D and trimming; V, J and clone size are from that table. The sample records 130,000 to 150,000 clones, roughly three quarters of which are singletons. 4.5% to 5% of the sample is taken by the ten largest.

The CDR3 covers 16 residues, taking in both the cysteine and the phenylalanine. The kept DNA is CDR3 alone, 48 bases in frame from the first base. The germline V gene supplies CDR1 SGHVS and CDR2 FQNEAQ. Unmatched junction bases come to 7, with V trimmed by 2 bases and J by 2 bases. This TCR was sampled from a woman in her 50s in good health and CMV-seronegative. The chain uses TRBV7-8 and TRBJ1-2; 8 bases in between match TRBD1. Sequencing input: PBMCs. CDR3 protein: CASSLNPGGGNYGYTF. The DNA is as follows: TGTGCCAGCAGCTTAAATCCAGGGGGCGGGAACTATGGCTACACCTTC.